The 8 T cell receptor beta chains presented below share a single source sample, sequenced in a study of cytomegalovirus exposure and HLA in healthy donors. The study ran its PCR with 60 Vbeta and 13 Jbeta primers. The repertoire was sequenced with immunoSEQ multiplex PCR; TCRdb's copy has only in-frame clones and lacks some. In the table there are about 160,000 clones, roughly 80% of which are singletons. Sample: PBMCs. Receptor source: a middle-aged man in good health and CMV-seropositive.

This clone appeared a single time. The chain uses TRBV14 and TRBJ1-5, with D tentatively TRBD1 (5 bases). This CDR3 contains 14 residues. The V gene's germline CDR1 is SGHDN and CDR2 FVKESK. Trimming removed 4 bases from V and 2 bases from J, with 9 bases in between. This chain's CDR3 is CASSRQGGNQPQHF. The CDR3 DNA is TGTGCCAGCAGCCGTCAGGGCGGCAATCAGCCCCAGCATTTT.

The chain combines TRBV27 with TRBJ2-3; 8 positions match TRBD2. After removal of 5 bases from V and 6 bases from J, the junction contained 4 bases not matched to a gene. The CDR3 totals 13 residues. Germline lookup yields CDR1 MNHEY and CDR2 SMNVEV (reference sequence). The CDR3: CASSPGLADTQYF. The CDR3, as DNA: TGTGCCAGCAGTCCCGGACTAGCTGATACGCAGTATTTT.

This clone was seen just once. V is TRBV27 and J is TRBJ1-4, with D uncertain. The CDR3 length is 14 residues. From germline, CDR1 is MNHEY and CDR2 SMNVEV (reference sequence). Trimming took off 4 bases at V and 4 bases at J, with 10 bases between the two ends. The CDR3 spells CASSSQTRNEKLFF. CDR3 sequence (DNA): TGTGCCAGCAGTTCCCAAACTCGTAATGAAAAACTGTTTTTT.

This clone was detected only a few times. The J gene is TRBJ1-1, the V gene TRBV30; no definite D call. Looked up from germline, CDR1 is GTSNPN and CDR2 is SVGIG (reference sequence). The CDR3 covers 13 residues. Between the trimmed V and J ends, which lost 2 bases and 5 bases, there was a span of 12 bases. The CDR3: CAWSSMRDTEAFF. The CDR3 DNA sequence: TGTGCCTGGAGTTCGATGCGGGATACTGAAGCTTTCTTT.

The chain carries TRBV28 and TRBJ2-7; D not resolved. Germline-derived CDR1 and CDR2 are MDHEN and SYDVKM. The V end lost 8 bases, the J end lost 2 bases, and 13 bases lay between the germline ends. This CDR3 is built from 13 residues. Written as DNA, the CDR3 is TGTGCCAGCCGACGGAGCCCCGCCTACGAGCAGTACTTC. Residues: CASRRSPAYEQYF.

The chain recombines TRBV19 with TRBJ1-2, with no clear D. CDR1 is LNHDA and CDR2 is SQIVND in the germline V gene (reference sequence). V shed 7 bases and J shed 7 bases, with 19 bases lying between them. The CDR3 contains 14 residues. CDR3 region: CASIPRGRSSGYTF. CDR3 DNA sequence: TGTGCCAGTATACCCCGCGGGCGTTCTAGTGGCTACACCTTC. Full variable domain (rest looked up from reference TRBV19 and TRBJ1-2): DGGITQSPKYLFRKEGQNVTLSCEQNLNHDAMYWYRQDPGQGLRLIYYSQIVNDFQKGDIAEGYSVSREKKESFPLTVTSAQKNPTAFYLCASIPRGRSSGYTFGSGTRLTVV.

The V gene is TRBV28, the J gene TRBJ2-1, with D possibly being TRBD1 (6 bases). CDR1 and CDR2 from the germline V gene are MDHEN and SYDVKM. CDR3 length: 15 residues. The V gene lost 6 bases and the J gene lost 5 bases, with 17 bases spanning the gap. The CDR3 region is CASRSQGRWNNEQFF. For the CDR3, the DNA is TGTGCCAGCAGGTCTCAGGGGCGCTGGAACAATGAGCAGTTCTTC. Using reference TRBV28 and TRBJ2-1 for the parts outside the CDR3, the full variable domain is DVKVTQSSRYLVKRTGEKVFLECVQDMDHENMFWYRQDPGLGLRLIYFSYDVKMKEKGDIPEGYSVSREKKERFSLILESASTNQTSMYLCASRSQGRWNNEQFFGPGTRLTVL.

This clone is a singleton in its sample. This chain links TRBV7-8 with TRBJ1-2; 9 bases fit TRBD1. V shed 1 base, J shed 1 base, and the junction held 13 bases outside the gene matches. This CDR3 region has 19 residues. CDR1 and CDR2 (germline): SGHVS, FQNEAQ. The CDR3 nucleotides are TGTGCCAGCAGCTTAGTTAGAACCGGGACAGGGAGTCTTAACTATGGCTACACCTTC. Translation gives CASSLVRTGTGSLNYGYTF.